This TCR beta chain was obtained from a study of T cell clonotyping in hematopoietic cell transplantation. Germline lookup yields CDR1 SGHTA and CDR2 FQGNSA. The CDR3 spans 16 residues. The V segment lost 4 bases and the J segment 0 bases; nucleotides outside the gene matches: 3. Here immunoSEQ multiplex PCR was the method, and the copy in TCRdb shows in-frame clones only, minus some. This repertoire shows approximately 17,000 clones, about 90% found once; its top ten account for approximately 2.8%. The sequenced sample consisted of peripheral blood mononuclear cells. The TCR originated in a man over 45 in good health. Some clones in this sample may be carry-over from other donors' samples. The chain carries TRBV7-2 and TRBJ2-3; 11 positions match TRBD2. CDR3 protein: CASSYRLAGSTDTQYF. Written as DNA, the CDR3 is TGTGCCAGCAGCTACCGACTAGCGGGGAGCACAGATACGCAGTATTTT.